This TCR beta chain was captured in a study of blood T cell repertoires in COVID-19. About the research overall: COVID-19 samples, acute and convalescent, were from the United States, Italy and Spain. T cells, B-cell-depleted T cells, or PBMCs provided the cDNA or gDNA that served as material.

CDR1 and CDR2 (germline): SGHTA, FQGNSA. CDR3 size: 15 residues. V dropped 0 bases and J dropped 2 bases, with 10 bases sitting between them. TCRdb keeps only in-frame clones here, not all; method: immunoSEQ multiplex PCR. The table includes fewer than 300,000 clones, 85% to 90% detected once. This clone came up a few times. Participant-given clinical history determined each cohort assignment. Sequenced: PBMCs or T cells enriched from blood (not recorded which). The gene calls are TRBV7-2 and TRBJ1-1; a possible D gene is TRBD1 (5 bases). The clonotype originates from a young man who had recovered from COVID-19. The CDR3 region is CASSLAQTANTEAFF. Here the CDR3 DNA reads TGTGCCAGCAGCTTAGCCCAGACAGCTAACACTGAAGCTTTCTTT. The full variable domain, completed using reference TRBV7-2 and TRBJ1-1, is GAGVSQSPSNKVTEKGKDVELRCDPISGHTALYWYRQSLGQGLEFLIYFQGNSAPDKSGLPSDRFSAERTGGSVSTLTIQRTQQEDSAVYLCASSLAQTANTEAFFGQGTRLTVV.